This is a list of T cell receptor beta chains from one sample in a study of graft-versus-host responses after intestinal transplantation. Sequencing used immunoSEQ multiplex PCR; TCRdb keeps in-frame clones, though not all of them. The sample gives 20,000 to 25,000 clones, about a third of which show up once; about 9.3% is in the top ten. This sample comprised alloreactive CD8+ T cells from a mixed lymphocyte reaction culture, obtained before intestinal transplant. These receptor sequences come from a human patient who received an intestinal transplant. The CDR3 runs from the conserved cysteine through the conserved F or W. Each record gives: V gene, J gene, clone size, D gene, CDR3 DNA, CDR3 protein. A D gene is named only where the DNA matches it firmly. For some rows the clone size is stated as once, few or many, or as a class when expanded; others skip it.

>TRBV28|TRBJ1-1|.|TRBD1
TGTGCCAGCAGTTTATGGGGGACAGCTCTACGGGCTTTCTTT
CASSLWGTALRAFF
>TRBV6-1|TRBJ2-7|.|.
TGTGCCAGCAGTGAAGCTTTTTGGAGGGTCTACGAGCAGTACTTC
CASSEAFWRVYEQYF
>TRBV7-9|TRBJ2-3|.|TRBD2
TGTGCCAGCAGCTTAGGACTAGCGGGGGGCAGGTATACGCAGTATTTT
CASSLGLAGGRYTQYF
>TRBV4-1|TRBJ2-1|.|TRBD1
TGCGCCAGCAGCCAACCGGGACAGGGTGTGTCGAATGAGCAGTTCTTC
CASSQPGQGVSNEQFF
>TRBV11-2|TRBJ2-7|medium-sized|TRBD2
TGTGCCAGCAGCTTATCAGGCTGGACTAGCTACGAGCAGTACTTC
CASSLSGWTSYEQYF
>TRBV5-6|TRBJ1-2|.|.
TGTGCCAGCAGCTTGGACTTTAGTAACTATGGCTACACCTTC
CASSLDFSNYGYTF
>TRBV5-3|TRBJ2-1|few|.
TGTGCCAGAAGCTTGTCCACCCACCGACGGGTAAAGTTCTTC
CARSLSTHRRVKFF
>TRBV7-9|TRBJ2-2|.|.
TGTGCCAGTGTGGGCGGGACGGGAACCGGGGAGCTGTTTTTT
CASVGGTGTGELFF
>TRBV7-9|TRBJ2-7|.|TRBD1
TGTGCCAGCAGCCCAGAGACAGGGTTTCTCTACGAGCAGTACTTC
CASSPETGFLYEQYF
>TRBV7-9|TRBJ2-6|few|.
TGTGCCAGCAGCTTCACCAGGGGTACCGGGGCCAACGTCCTGACTTTC
CASSFTRGTGANVLTF
>TRBV27|TRBJ2-7|.|.
TGTGCCAGCAGTTTAGGGGGTTCCTACGAGCAGTACTTC
CASSLGGSYEQYF
>TRBV11-3|TRBJ2-7|.|TRBD1
TGTGCCAGCAGCTCTGGGACAGGGGGTCAGGACGAGCAGTACTTC
CASSSGTGGQDEQYF
>TRBV19|TRBJ1-5|few|.
TGTGCCAGTAGCCTAAACTTCCACAGGGAGACCCAGCATTTT
CASSLNFHRETQHF
>TRBV2|TRBJ2-7|.|.
TGTGCCAGCAGTTATGCCCTTTTTGGGGAGCAGTACTTC
CASSYALFGEQYF
>TRBV15|TRBJ1-6|medium-sized|.
TGTGCCACCCACACAGGGTTAGGGTCACCCCTCCACTTT
CATHTGLGSPLHF
>TRBV19|TRBJ2-7|.|.
TGTGCCAGTAGTATAGGCGGAGGTCCCGCTTACGAGCAGTACTTC
CASSIGGGPAYEQYF
>TRBV19|TRBJ2-2|few|.
TGTGCCAGTACCTGGGGCACCGGGGAGCTGTTTTTT
CASTWGTGELFF
>TRBV4-3|TRBJ1-2|.|.
TGCGCCAGCAGCCAAGAGGCGTTGACAGGATATGGCTACACCTTC
CASSQEALTGYGYTF
>TRBV6-1|TRBJ2-1|.|.
TGTGCCAGCACCACTCTCCCTAGTTCTGATGAGCAGTTCTTC
CASTTLPSSDEQFF
>TRBV7-6|TRBJ2-3|once|.
TGTGCCAGCAGCCCCCGAGGTGGGGGGCCCGGCACAGATACGCAGTATTTT
CASSPRGGGPGTDTQYF
>TRBV6-5|TRBJ1-2|.|.
TGTGCCAGCAGCTATGGCTACACCTTC
CASSYGYTF
>TRBV6-1|TRBJ2-1|.|.
TGTGCCAGCAGCAGGGGGGACTCCTACAATGAGCAGTTCTTC
CASSRGDSYNEQFF
>TRBV5-1|TRBJ1-2|.|.
TGCGCCAGCAGAGGGATCTTATATAACTATGGCTACACCTTC
CASRGILYNYGYTF
>TRBV4-2|TRBJ2-3|once|.
TGTGCCAGCAGGCCAAGAAGTTGGCGGTCTAGCACAGATACGCAGTATTTT
CASRPRSWRSSTDTQYF
>TRBV11-2|TRBJ2-5|few|.
TGTGCCAGCAGTAACCAGGTCATCCAGAGCAAAGAGACCCAGTACTTC
CASSNQVIQSKETQYF
>TRBV6-5|TRBJ1-2|.|.
TGTGCCAGCAGTTACTCGATTCGTGGGTATGGCTACACCTTC
CASSYSIRGYGYTF
>TRBV4-1|TRBJ2-7|few|TRBD1
TGCGCCAGCAGCCAAGATTGGGAGCAGGGGGCGTACGAGCAGTACTTC
CASSQDWEQGAYEQYF
>TRBV29-1|TRBJ2-1|few|.
TGCAGCGTCGAGCCAGATACCTACAATGAGCAGTTCTTC
CSVEPDTYNEQFF
>TRBV7-6|TRBJ2-3|.|TRBD2
TGTGCCAGCAGCTTAGAGTCGGGGGGGGCCGGTAAGGATACGCAGTATTTT
CASSLESGGAGKDTQYF
>TRBV15|TRBJ2-2|few|.
TGTGCCACCAGCAGAGATTCGGGTACATCGAACACCGGGGAGCTGTTTTTT
CATSRDSGTSNTGELFF
>TRBV4-2|TRBJ2-2|few|.
TGTGCCAGCAGCCAAGAGGACAACACCGGGGAGCTGTTTTTT
CASSQEDNTGELFF
>TRBV5-4|TRBJ1-2|few|.
TGTGCCAGCAGCTTAGTGACGGCAAACTATGGCTACACCTTC
CASSLVTANYGYTF
>TRBV4-1|TRBJ1-1|.|TRBD1
TGCGCCAGCAGCCAGGGGACAGGGGGAAACACTGAAGCTTTCTTT
CASSQGTGGNTEAFF
>TRBV20-1|TRBJ1-2|.|.
TGCAGTGCTAGTTTGGTCGGGGTCTTC
CSASLVGVF
>TRBV14|TRBJ1-2|.|.
TGTGCCAGCAGCCAAGAATGGGGGGTAGCTAACTATGGCTACACCTTC
CASSQEWGVANYGYTF
>TRBV6-5|TRBJ1-2|few|.
TGTGCCAGCATCGAGTGGTCAGCGTATGGCTACACCTTC
CASIEWSAYGYTF
>TRBV15|TRBJ2-1|.|TRBD2
TGTGCCACCAGCAGAGATCTGCCTAGCGGGTGGGATGAGCAGTTCTTC
CATSRDLPSGWDEQFF